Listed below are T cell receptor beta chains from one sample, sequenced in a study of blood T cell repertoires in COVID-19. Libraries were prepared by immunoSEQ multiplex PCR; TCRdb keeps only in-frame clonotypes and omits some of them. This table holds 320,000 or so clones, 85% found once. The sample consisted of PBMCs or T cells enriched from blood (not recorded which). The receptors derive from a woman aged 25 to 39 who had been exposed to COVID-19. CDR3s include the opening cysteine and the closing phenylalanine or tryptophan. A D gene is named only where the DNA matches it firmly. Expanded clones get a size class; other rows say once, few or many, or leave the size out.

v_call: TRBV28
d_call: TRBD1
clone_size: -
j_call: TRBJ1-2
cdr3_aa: CASSPRDRYFYGYTF
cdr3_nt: TGTGCCAGCTCCCCCCGGGACAGATATTTCTATGGCTACACCTTC

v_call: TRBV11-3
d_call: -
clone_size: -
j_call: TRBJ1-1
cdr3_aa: CASSLTSNTEAFF
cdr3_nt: TGTGCCAGCAGCTTAACATCGAACACTGAAGCTTTCTTT

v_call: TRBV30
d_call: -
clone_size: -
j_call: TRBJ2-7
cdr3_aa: CAWSVGNRERKYEQYF
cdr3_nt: TGTGCCTGGAGTGTAGGGAACAGGGAGAGGAAATACGAGCAGTACTTC

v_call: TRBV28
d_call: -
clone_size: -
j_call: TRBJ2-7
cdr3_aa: CAVRSDSSYEQYF
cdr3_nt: TGTGCCGTCCGGAGCGACAGCTCCTACGAGCAGTACTTC

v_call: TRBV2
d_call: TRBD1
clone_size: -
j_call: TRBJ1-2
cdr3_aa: CASSRTGDEGYTF
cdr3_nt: TGTGCCAGCAGTCGGACAGGGGATGAAGGCTACACCTTC

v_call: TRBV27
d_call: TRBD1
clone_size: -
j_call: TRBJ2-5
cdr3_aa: CASSPSDRLLKTQYF
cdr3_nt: TGTGCCAGCAGTCCATCGGACAGGTTGTTGAAGACCCAGTACTTC

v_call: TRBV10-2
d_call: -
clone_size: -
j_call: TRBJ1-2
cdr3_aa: CASSETVTYGYTF
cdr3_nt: TGCGCCAGCAGTGAGACAGTTACATATGGCTACACCTTC

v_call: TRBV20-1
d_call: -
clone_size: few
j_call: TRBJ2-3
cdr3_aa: CSASLARAGTDTQYF
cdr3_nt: TGCAGTGCTAGTTTGGCCAGGGCGGGCACAGATACGCAGTATTTT

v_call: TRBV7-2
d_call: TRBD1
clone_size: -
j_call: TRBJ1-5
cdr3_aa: CASSLTGANSNQPQHF
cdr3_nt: TGTGCCAGCAGCCTCACAGGGGCCAATAGCAATCAGCCCCAGCATTTT

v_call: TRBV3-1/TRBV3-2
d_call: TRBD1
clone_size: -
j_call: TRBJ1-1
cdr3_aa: CASSQPRGILGEAFF
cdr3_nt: TGTGCCAGCAGCCAGCCCAGGGGGATATTGGGTGAAGCTTTCTTT

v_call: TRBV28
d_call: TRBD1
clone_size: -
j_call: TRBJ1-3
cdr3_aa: CASRTPQGVREQDPNTIYF
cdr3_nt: TGTGCCAGCAGGACCCCTCAGGGGGTCAGGGAACAGGACCCAAACACCATATATTTT

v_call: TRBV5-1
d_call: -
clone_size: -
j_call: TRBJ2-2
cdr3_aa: CASSFTGSANTGELFF
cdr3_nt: TGCGCCAGCAGCTTTACAGGTTCCGCGAACACCGGGGAGCTGTTTTTT

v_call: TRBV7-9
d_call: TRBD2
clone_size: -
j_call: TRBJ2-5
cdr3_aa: CASSQAGGEETQYF
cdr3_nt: TGTGCCAGCAGCCAAGCGGGAGGTGAAGAGACCCAGTACTTC

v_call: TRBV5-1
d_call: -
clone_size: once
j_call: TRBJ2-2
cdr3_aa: CASSLEGRGLTGELFF
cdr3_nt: TGCGCCAGCAGCTTGGAAGGCAGGGGCCTAACCGGGGAGCTGTTTTTT

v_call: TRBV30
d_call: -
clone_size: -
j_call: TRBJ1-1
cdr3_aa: CAWGSQVYTEAFF
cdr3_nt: TGTGCCTGGGGCTCACAGGTATACACTGAAGCTTTCTTT

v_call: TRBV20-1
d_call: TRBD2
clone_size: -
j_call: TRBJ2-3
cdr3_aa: CSASDIAGVRADTQYF
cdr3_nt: TGCAGTGCTAGTGACATAGCGGGGGTCCGGGCAGATACGCAGTATTTT

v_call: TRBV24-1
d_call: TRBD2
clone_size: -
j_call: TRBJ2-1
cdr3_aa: CATSDFSRTSGMDEQFF
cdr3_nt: TGTGCCACCAGTGATTTTTCGAGGACTAGCGGTATGGATGAGCAGTTCTTC

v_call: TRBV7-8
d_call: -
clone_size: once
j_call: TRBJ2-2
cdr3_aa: CASSSPLSGELFF
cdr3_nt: TGTGCCAGCAGCTCCCCGCTAAGCGGGGAGCTGTTTTTT

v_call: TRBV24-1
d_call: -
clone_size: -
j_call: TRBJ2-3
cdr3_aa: CATEPGNPGDTQYF
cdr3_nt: TGTGCCACCGAACCAGGGAATCCGGGAGATACGCAGTATTTT

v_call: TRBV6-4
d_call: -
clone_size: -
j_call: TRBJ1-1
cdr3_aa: CASSERGVGTEAFF
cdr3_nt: TGTGCCAGCAGTGAGCGGGGGGTAGGGACTGAAGCTTTCTTT

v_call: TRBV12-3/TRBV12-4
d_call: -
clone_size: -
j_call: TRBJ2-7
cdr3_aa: CASSLPLREQYF
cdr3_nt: TGTGCCAGCAGCCTCCCTCTACGCGAGCAGTACTTC

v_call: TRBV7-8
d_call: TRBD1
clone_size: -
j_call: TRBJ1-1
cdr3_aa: CASSPRGREMNTEAFF
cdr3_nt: TGTGCCAGCAGCCCAAGGGGGCGCGAAATGAACACTGAAGCTTTCTTT

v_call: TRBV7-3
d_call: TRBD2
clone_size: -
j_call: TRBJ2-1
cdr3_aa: CASSPTPGGRAYNEQFF
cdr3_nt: TGTGCCAGCAGCCCGACCCCAGGCGGGAGGGCTTACAATGAGCAGTTCTTC

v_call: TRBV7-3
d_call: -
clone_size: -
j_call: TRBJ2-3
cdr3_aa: CASSFALTGMTDTQYF
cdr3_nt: TGTGCCAGCAGCTTTGCTTTAACAGGGATGACAGATACGCAGTATTTT

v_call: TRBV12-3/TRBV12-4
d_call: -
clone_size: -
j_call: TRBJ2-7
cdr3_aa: CASSGVTYEQYF
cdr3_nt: TGTGCCAGCAGCGGGGTCACCTACGAGCAGTACTTC

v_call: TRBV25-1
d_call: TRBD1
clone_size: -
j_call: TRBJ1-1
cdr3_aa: CASSLHRGLETEAFF
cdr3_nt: TGTGCCAGCAGTCTTCACAGGGGGCTAGAAACTGAAGCTTTCTTT

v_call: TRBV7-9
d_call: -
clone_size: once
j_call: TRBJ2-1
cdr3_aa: CASSLSPTGSQFF
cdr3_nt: TGTGCCAGCAGCTTAAGCCCAACAGGGTCGCAGTTCTTC

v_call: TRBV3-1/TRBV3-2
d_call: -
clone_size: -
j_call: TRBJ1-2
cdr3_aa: CASSQGGAVYGYTF
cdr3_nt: TGTGCCAGCAGCCAAGGTGGGGCTGTCTATGGCTACACCTTC

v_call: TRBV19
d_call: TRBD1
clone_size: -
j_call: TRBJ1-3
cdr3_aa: CASSWRTGAFRGNTIYF
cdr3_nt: TGTGCCAGTAGTTGGAGGACAGGGGCCTTCCGCGGAAACACCATATATTTT

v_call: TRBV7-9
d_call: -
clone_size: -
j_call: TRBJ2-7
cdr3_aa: CASSLTGSEQYF
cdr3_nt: TGTGCCAGCAGCTTAACCGGGAGCGAGCAGTACTTC

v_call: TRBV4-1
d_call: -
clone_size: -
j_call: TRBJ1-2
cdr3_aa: CASSQDGRGIHGYTF
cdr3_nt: TGCGCCAGCAGCCAAGACGGACGAGGGATCCATGGCTACACCTTC

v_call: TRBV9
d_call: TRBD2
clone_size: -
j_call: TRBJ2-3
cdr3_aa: CASSPGTSGRAIDTQYF
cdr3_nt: TGTGCCAGCAGCCCCGGGACTAGCGGGAGGGCAATAGATACGCAGTATTTT

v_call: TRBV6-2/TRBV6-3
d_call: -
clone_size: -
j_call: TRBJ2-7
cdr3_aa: CASSTPRQGGDEQYF
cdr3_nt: TGTGCCAGCAGTACTCCACGACAGGGAGGAGACGAGCAGTACTTC

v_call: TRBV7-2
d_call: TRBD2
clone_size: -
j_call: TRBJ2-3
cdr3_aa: CASSLGGGYSTDTQYF
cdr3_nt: TGTGCCAGCAGCTTGGGCGGGGGGTACAGCACAGATACGCAGTATTTT

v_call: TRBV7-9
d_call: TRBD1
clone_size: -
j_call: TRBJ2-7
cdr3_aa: CASSPGQGTSYEQYF
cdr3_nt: TGTGCCAGCAGCCCCGGACAGGGTACTTCCTACGAGCAGTACTTC

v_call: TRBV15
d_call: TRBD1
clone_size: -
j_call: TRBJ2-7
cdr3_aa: CATSREYGQGYEQYF
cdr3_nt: TGTGCCACCAGCAGAGAGTACGGACAGGGCTACGAGCAGTACTTC

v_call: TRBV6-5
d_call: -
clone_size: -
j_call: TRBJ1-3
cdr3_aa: CASSPSGNTIYF
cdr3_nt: TGTGCCAGCAGTCCGTCTGGAAACACCATATATTTT

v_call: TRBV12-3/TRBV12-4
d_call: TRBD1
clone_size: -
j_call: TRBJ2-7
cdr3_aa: CASSLDRRAEQYF
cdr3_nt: TGTGCCAGCAGTTTGGACAGGCGGGCCGAGCAGTACTTC

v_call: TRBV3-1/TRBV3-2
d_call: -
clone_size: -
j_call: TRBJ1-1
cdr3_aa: CASSQDAWTVRAFF
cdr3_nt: TGTGCCAGCAGCCAAGATGCCTGGACAGTGAGGGCTTTCTTT

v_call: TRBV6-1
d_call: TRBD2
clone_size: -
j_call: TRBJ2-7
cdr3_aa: CASSESSGESYEQYF
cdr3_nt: TGTGCCAGCAGTGAGTCTAGCGGGGAGTCCTACGAGCAGTACTTC

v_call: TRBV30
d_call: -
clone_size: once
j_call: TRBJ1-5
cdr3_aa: CAWRTQVPQPQHF
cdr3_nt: TGTGCCTGGAGAACACAGGTACCTCAGCCCCAGCATTTT

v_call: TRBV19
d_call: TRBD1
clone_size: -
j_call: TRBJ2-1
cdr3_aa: CASSIWDSLSYNEQFF
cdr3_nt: TGTGCCAGTAGTATATGGGACAGCCTCTCCTACAATGAGCAGTTCTTC

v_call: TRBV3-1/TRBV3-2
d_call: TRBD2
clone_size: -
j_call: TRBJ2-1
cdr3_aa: CASSRSGRAGVF
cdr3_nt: TGTGCCAGCAGCCGAAGCGGGAGGGCCGGGGTCTTC

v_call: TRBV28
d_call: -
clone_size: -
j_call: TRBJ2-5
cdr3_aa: CASSLSLTPSGETQYF
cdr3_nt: TGTGCCAGCAGTTTAAGCTTGACCCCGAGCGGGGAGACCCAGTACTTC

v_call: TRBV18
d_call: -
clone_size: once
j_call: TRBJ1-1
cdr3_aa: CASREGNTEAFF
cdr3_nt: TGTGCCAGCCGAGAGGGGAACACTGAAGCTTTCTTT

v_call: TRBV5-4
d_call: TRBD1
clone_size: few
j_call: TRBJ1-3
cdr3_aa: CASSLPRQGAGNTIYF
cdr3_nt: TGTGCCAGCAGCTTGCCCAGACAGGGAGCTGGAAACACCATATATTTT

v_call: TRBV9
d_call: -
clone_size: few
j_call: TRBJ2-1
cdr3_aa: CASSVEGTGTEQFF
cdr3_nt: TGTGCCAGCAGCGTAGAGGGAACAGGGACCGAGCAGTTCTTC

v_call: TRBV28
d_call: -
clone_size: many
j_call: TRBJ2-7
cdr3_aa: CASSTLISGSWDSYEQYF
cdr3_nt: TGTGCCAGCAGTACTTTAATTTCCGGGAGTTGGGATTCCTACGAGCAGTACTTC

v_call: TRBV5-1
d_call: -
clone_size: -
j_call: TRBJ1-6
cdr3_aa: CASSLERQENSPLHF
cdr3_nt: TGCGCCAGCAGCTTGGAGAGACAGGAGAATTCACCCCTCCACTTT

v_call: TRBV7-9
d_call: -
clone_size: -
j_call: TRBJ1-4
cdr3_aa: CASSLGGANEKLFF
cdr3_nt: TGTGCCAGCAGCTTAGGGGGAGCTAATGAAAAACTGTTTTTT

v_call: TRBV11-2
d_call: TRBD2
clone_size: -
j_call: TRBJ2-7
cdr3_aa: CASSLAGGPGEQYF
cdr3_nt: TGTGCCAGCAGCTTAGCGGGAGGGCCGGGGGAGCAGTACTTC

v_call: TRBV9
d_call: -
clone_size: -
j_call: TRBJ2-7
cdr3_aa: CASSVVSGGWNF
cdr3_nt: TGTGCCAGCAGCGTAGTTAGCGGAGGGTGGAACTTC

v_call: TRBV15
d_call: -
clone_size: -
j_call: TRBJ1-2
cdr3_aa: CATSFDRGYGYTF
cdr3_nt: TGTGCCACCAGCTTCGACAGAGGCTATGGCTACACCTTC

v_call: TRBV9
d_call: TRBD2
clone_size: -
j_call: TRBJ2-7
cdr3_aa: CASSPRTSGDYEQYF
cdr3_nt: TGTGCCAGCAGCCCCCGGACTAGCGGGGACTACGAGCAGTACTTC

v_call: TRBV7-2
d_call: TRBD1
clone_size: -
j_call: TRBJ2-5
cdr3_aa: CASSPPGQGETQYF
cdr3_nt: TGTGCCAGCAGCCCCCCGGGACAGGGGGAGACCCAGTACTTC